One T cell receptor (beta chain) is described in this entry. As yet, its antigen is unknown. The CDR3 runs to 14 residues. Trimming cost V 5 bases and J 1 base, with 11 bases left between them. Germline V gene data show CDR1 as SEHNR and CDR2 as FQNEAQ (reference sequence). These data are taken from a study of T cells in localized non-small cell lung cancer. Study-wide points: Blood T cell density predicted longer survival; adjacent-lung clonality, shorter. A median of around 60 clones ranked among the top 100 in tumor appeared in adjacent lung.

The data were produced by immunoSEQ multiplex PCR, yet TCRdb's version contains in-frame clones alone and is incomplete. The sample gives about 53,000 clones, roughly 83% of which show up once; about 18% is in the top ten. The chain carries TRBV7-9 and TRBJ2-5; D might be TRBD1 (6 bases). The receptor's source is a man aged 40 to 70 with stage III lung adenocarcinoma. This specimen consisted of peripheral blood mononuclear cells, obtained before any cancer treatment. CDR3 residues: CASSLGHLQETQYF. CDR3 sequence (DNA): TGTGCCAGCAGCCTGGGACATCTCCAAGAGACCCAGTACTTC.